The 9 T cell receptor beta chains in this list originate from one sample, sequenced in a study of shared clonotypes between healthy human individuals (dated by TCRdb to 2020 to 2022). Libraries came from the immunoSEQ multiplex PCR assay. TCRdb stores this immuneACCESS table with in-frame sequences only. Part of the clones is absent; in the studies checked, under half of the shortfall reflects unresolved V genes, and no reason is known for the rest. This sample comprises millions of clones, about 95% of them detected only once. Together, the top ten hold 0.85% to 1.3% of the sample. For the CD8 naive samples, CD45RO-negative cells were positively selected for CCR7, yielding a CD45RA+CCR7+ population from which TemRA cells were excluded. The sequenced sample consisted of naive CD8+ T cells sorted from blood. The intended sense of this specimen's cell subset or site label: CD45RA+CCR7+. These receptors were collected from a man aged 18 to 30 in good health.

This rearrangement joins TRBV4-1 to TRBJ2-2; D is undetermined. Germline-derived CDR1 and CDR2 are MGHRA and YSYEKL. There are 12 residues in the CDR3. Trimming stripped 5 bases from V and 4 bases from J, with 5 bases between. As DNA, the CDR3 is TGCGCCAGCAGCGAGACCACCGGGGAGCTGTTTTTT. Translating gives CASSETTGELFF.

The chain has TRBV4-1 and TRBJ2-2, with 7 positions matching TRBD2. The CDR3 length is 15 residues. Per the germline V gene, CDR1 is MGHRA and CDR2 is YSYEKL. The junction had 7 bases not matched to a gene; V was cut back by 1 base and J by 8 bases. The CDR3 spells CASSQVDGLVGELFF. The CDR3 nucleotides are TGCGCCAGCAGCCAAGTGGATGGACTAGTAGGGGAGCTGTTTTTT.

This rearrangement joins TRBV4-3 to TRBJ1-1; D uncertain. This CDR3 has 15 residues. V lost 0 bases to trimming and J lost 3 bases, with 11 bases between them. CDR1 is LGHNA and CDR2 is YSLEER in the germline V gene. CDR3 protein: CASSQEGPDYTEAFF. CDR3 DNA: TGCGCCAGCAGCCAAGAAGGCCCCGACTACACTGAAGCTTTCTTT.

The rearrangement links TRBV7-8 to TRBJ2-2; TRBD2 aligns across 8 bases. This CDR3 is built from 15 residues. Germline values: CDR1 SGHVS, CDR2 FQNEAQ. Trimming cost V 0 bases and J 6 bases; bases outside gene matches: 3. The CDR3 DNA follows: TGTGCCAGCAGCTTAGCGGGACTAGAAGCCGGGGAGCTGTTTTTT. The encoded protein is CASSLAGLEAGELFF.

The chain combines TRBV7-9 with TRBJ1-1, with a possible D match to TRBD1 (5 bases). Germline-derived CDR1 and CDR2 are SEHNR and FQNEAQ (reference sequence). Trimming removed 4 bases at V and 3 bases at J, with 9 bases between. CDR3 length: 13 residues. The CDR3 protein is CASSSKGDTEAFF. The DNA for the CDR3 is TGTGCCAGCAGCTCCAAAGGGGACACTGAAGCTTTCTTT.

As for this clone: A read error may produce the germline difference seen at one junction end. The V call is TRBV2, the J call TRBJ2-1; weak D call: TRBD2 (6 bases). The CDR3 consists of 18 residues. The germline V gene encodes CDR1 SNHLY and CDR2 FYNNEI. The CDR3 sequence is CASSEATPLAEGNNEQFF. CDR3 DNA sequence: TGTGCCAGCAGCGAAGCCACTCCTCTGGCGGAGGGGAACAATGAGCAGTTCTTC.

This clone was observed a few times. This specimen includes other DNA sequences encoding the same CDR3. The chain carries TRBV27 and TRBJ2-3; D is unresolved. The CDR3 is made up of 13 amino acids. Germline V gene data show CDR1 as MNHEY and CDR2 as SMNVEV (reference sequence). V lost 0 bases and J lost 2, with 3 bases in between. The CDR3 is CASSLSVTDTQYF. The CDR3, as DNA: TGTGCCAGCAGTTTATCGGTCACAGATACGCAGTATTTT.

The V gene is TRBV19, the J gene TRBJ2-3; no firm D call. V lost 0 bases, J lost 0 bases, and 10 bases lay in between. CDR1 is LNHDA and CDR2 is SQIVND in the germline V gene (reference sequence). The CDR3 sequence is 16 residues long. The CDR3 spells CASSIDTFTSTDTQYF. In nucleotides, the CDR3 is TGTGCCAGTAGTATAGATACCTTCACTAGCACAGATACGCAGTATTTT.

Concerning this clone: In the same sample, other DNA sequences code for this CDR3. V gene TRBV27 combines with J gene TRBJ2-7; possibly TRBD1 for D (5 bases). The CDR3 is 13 residues long. The germline V and J ends were trimmed by 3 bases and 2 bases, with 8 bases remaining between them. CDR1 and CDR2 (germline): MNHEY, SMNVEV (reference sequence). CDR3 protein: CASSLQGPYEQYF. The CDR3 DNA sequence: TGTGCCAGCAGTTTGCAGGGCCCCTACGAGCAGTACTTC.